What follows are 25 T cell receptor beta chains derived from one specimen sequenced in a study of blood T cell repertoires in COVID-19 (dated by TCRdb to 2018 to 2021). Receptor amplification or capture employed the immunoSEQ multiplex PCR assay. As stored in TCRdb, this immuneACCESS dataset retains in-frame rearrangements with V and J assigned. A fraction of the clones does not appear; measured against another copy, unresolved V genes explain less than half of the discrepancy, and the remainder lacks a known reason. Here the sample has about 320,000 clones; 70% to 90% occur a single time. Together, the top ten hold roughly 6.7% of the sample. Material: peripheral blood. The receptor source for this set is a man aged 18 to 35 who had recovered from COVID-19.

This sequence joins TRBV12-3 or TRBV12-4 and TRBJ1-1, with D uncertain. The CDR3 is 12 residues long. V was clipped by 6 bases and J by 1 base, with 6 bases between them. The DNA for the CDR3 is TGTGCCAGCAGGGCCCCGAACACTGAAGCTTTCTTT. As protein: CASRAPNTEAFF.

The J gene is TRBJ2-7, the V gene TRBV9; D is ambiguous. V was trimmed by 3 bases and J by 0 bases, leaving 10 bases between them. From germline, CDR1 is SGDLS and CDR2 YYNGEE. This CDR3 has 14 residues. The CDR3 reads CASSGAEASYEQYF. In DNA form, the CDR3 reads TGTGCCAGCAGCGGGGCCGAAGCCTCCTACGAGCAGTACTTC.

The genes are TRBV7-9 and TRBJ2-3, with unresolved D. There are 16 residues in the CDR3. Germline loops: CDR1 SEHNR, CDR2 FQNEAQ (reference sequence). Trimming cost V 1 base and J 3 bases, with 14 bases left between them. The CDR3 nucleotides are TGTGCCAGCAGCTTAGATTTGCTAGGCGGTACAGATACGCAGTATTTT. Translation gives CASSLDLLGGTDTQYF.

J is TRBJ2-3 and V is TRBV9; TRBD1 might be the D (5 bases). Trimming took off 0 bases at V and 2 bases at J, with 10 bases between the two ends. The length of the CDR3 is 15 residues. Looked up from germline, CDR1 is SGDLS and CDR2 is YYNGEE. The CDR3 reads CASSVGETATDTQYF. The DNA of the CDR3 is TGTGCCAGCAGCGTAGGAGAGACAGCCACAGATACGCAGTATTTT.

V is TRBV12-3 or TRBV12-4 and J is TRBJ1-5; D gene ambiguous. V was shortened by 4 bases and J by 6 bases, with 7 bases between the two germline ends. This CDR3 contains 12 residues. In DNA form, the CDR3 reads TGTGCCAGCAGTTGGAGGGCTCAGCCCCAGCATTTT. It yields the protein CASSWRAQPQHF.

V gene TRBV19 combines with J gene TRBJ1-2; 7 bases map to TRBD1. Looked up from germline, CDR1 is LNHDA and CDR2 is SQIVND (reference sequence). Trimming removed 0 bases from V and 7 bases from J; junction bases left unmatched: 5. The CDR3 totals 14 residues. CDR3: CASSIDTAGGGYTF. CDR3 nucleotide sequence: TGTGCCAGTAGTATAGATACGGCAGGGGGTGGCTACACCTTC.

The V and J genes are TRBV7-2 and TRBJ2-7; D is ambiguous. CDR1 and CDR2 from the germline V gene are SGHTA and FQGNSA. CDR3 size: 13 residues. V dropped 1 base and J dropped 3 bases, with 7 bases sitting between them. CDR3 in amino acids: CASSLGPFYEQYF. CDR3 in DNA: TGTGCCAGCAGCTTAGGTCCTTTCTACGAGCAGTACTTC.

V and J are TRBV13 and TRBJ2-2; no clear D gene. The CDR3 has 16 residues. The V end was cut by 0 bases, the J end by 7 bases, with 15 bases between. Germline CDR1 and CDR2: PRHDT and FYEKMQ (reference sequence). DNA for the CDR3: TGTGCCAGCAGCTTAGGTGGTACCGCGACGGGCGGGGAGCTGTTTTTT. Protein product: CASSLGGTATGGELFF.

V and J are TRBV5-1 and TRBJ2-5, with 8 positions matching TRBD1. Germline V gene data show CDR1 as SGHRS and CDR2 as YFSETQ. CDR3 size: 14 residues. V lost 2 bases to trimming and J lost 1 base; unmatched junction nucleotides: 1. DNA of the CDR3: TGCGCCAGCAGCTTTGGGACAGGCCAAGAGACCCAGTACTTC. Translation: CASSFGTGQETQYF.

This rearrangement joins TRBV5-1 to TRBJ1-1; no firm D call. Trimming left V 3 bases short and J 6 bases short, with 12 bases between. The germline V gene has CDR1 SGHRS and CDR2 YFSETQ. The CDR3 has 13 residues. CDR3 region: CASSSREKSEAFF. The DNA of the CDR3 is TGCGCCAGCAGCTCGCGGGAGAAGTCTGAAGCTTTCTTT.

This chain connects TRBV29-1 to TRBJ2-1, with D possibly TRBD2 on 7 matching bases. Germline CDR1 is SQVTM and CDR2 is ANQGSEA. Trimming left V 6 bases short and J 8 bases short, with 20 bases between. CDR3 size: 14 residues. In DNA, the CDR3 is TGCAGCGTCTCTGGGGGAGGGGGGCTCGATGAGCAGTTCTTC. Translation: CSVSGGGGLDEQFF.

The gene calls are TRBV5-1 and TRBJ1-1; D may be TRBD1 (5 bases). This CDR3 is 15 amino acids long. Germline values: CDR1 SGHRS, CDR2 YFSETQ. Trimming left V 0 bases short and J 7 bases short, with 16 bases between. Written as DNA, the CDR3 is TGCGCCAGCAGCTTGGGGGGCGGTCAGAAAAATGAAGCTTTCTTT. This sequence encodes CASSLGGGQKNEAFF.

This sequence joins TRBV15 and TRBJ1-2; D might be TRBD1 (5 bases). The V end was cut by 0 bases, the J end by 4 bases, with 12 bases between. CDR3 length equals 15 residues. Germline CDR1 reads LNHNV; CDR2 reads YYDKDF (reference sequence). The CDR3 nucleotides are TGTGCCACCAGCAGAGATCTAGGACATCGCTATGGCTACACCTTC. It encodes CATSRDLGHRYGYTF.

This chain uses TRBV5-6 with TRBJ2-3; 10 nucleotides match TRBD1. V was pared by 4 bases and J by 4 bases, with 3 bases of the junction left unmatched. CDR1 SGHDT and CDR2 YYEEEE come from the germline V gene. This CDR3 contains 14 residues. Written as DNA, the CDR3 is TGTGCCAGCAGCCTGACAGGGGGCGCAGATACGCAGTATTTT. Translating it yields CASSLTGGADTQYF.

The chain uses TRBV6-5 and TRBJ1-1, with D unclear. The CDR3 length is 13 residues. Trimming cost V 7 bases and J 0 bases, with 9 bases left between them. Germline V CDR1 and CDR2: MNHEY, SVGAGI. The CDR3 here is CASKELMNTEAFF. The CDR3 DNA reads TGTGCCAGCAAGGAGCTCATGAACACTGAAGCTTTCTTT.

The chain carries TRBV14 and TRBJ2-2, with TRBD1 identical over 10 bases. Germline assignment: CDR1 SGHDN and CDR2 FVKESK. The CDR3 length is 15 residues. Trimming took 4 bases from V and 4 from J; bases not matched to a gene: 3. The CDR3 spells CASSRTGGITGELFF. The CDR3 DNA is TGTGCCAGCAGCCGGACAGGGGGAATCACCGGGGAGCTGTTTTTT.

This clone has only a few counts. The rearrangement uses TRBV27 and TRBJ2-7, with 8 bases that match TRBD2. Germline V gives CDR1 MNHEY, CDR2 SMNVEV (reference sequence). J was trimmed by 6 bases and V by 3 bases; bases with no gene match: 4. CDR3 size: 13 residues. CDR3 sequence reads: CASSLGTRGEQYF. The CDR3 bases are TGTGCCAGCAGTTTGGGGACTAGAGGCGAGCAGTACTTC.

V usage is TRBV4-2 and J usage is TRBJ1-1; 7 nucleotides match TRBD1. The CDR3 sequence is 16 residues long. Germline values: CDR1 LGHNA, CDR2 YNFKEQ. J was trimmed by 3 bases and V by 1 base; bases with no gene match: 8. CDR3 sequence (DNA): TGTGCCAGCAGCCAAGCCGAAGGACAGGTTTACACTGAAGCTTTCTTT. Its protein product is CASSQAEGQVYTEAFF.

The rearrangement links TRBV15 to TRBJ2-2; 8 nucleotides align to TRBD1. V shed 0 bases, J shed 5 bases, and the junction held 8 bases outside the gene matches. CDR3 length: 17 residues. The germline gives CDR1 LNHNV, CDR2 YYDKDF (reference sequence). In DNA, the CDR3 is TGTGCCACCAGCAGAGATCCCACAGGGGGTTATACCGGGGAGCTGTTTTTT. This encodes CATSRDPTGGYTGELFF.

The CDR3 here is CASSLFIGGRDSYNEQFF. Written as DNA, the CDR3 is TGTGCCAGCAGCTTATTCATCGGCGGGAGAGACTCCTACAATGAGCAGTTCTTC. This sequence joins TRBV11-2 and TRBJ2-1; TRBD2 aligns across 7 bases. CDR3 length: 18 amino acids. V dropped 2 bases and J dropped 0; count of bases not matched to a gene: 10. Germline V gene lookup returns CDR1 SGHAT and CDR2 FQNNGV.

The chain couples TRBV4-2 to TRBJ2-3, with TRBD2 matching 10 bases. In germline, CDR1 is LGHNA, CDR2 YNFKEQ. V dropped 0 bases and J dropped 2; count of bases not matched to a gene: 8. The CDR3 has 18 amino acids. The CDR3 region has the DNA TGTGCCAGCAGCCAAGATCTCGCTAGCGGGGGAGTCACAGATACGCAGTATTTT. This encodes CASSQDLASGGVTDTQYF.

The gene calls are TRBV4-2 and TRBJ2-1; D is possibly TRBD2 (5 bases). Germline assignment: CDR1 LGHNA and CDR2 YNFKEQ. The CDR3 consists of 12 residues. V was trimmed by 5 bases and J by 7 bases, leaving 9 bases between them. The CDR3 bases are TGTGCCAGCAGCGGACTGGGGAATGAGCAGTTCTTC. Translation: CASSGLGNEQFF.

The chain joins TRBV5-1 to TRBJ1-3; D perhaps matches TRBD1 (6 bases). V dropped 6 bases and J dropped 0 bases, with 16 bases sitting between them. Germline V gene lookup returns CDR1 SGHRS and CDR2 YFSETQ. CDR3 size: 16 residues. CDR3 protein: CASTMTGLFSGNTIYF. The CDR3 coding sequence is TGCGCCAGCACCATGACAGGCCTCTTCTCTGGAAACACCATATATTTT.

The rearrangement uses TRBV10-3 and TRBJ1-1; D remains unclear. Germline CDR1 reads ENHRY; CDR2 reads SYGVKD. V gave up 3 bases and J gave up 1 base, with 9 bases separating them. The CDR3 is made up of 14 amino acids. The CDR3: CAISDSGENTEAFF. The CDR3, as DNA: TGTGCCATCAGTGACTCCGGGGAGAACACTGAAGCTTTCTTT.

The CDR3: CASSLSATKVYEQYF. The CDR3 nucleotides are TGTGCCAGCAGCTTATCAGCGACCAAGGTATACGAGCAGTACTTC. The chain uses TRBV11-2 and TRBJ2-7, with D uncertain. V was cut by 2 bases and J by 4 bases, with 15 bases left in between. Per the germline V gene, CDR1 is SGHAT and CDR2 is FQNNGV. The CDR3 totals 15 residues. The full variable domain, completed using reference TRBV11-2 and TRBJ2-7, is EAGVAQSPRYKIIEKRQSVAFWCNPISGHATLYWYQQILGQGPKLLIQFQNNGVVDDSQLPKDRFSAERLKGVDSTLKIQPAKLEDSAVYLCASSLSATKVYEQYFGPGTRLTVT.